This entry features one T cell receptor (beta chain) sequence. The target antigen is unknown. This specimen belongs to a study of PD-L1 blockade in urothelial cancer. Study summary: At 3 weeks (second dose) and 6 weeks after starting treatment, blood was analyzed. Median T cell yield per blood sample was 110,000 to 150,000 cells.

Study outcomes and limitations: Below-median pretreatment blood TCR clonality was associated with improved progression-free and overall survival.

The time point was: peripheral blood 6 weeks after treatment start. Profiling relied on immunoSEQ multiplex PCR, and the TCRdb table lists in-frame clones only, not all of them. The repertoire includes 35,000 to 50,000 clones, about four fifths of them detected once, and around 16% sits in the top ten. From germline, CDR1 is LNHDA and CDR2 SQIVND (reference sequence). V shed 5 bases and J shed 0 bases, with 16 bases lying between them. There are 16 residues in the CDR3. The sample here was PBMCs, taken around atezolizumab (anti-PD-L1) treatment. This TCR derives from a man between 60 and 75 years old with urothelial cancer. The rearrangement uses TRBV19 and TRBJ1-2; D is possibly TRBD1 (5 bases). This CDR3 reads CASSPSLRGTNYGYTF. CDR3 bases: TGTGCCAGTAGTCCCTCCCTGCGGGGGACTAACTATGGCTACACCTTC.